The clone carrying this T cell receptor (beta chain) was seen a few times. Measured with immunoSEQ multiplex PCR; TCRdb has only the in-frame clones, and not every one. The table shows 200,000 to 250,000 clones, with around nine tenths occurring only once. After removal of 2 bases from V and 6 bases from J, the junction contained 14 bases not matched to a gene. Germline-derived CDR1 and CDR2 are SGHRS and YFSETQ. The CDR3 is made up of 17 amino acids. This entry is derived from a study of blood T cell repertoires in COVID-19. The wider study: Samples of COVID-19 (acute and convalescent) were obtained from the United States, Italy and Spain.

The chain combines TRBV5-1 with TRBJ2-1; 7 nucleotides agree with TRBD1. The sequence was collected from a man aged 45 to 65 with COVID-19, enrolled during active disease. Material for sequencing was peripheral blood. The CDR3: CASSLVPPGQSSNEQFF. CDR3 sequence (DNA): TGCGCCAGCAGCTTAGTACCACCGGGACAGAGTTCCAATGAGCAGTTCTTC.